This TCR beta chain was identified in a study of blood T cell repertoires in COVID-19. In the study overall: Researchers got acute and convalescent COVID-19 samples from the United States, Italy and Spain. From T cells, B-cell-depleted T cells, or PBMCs came the material, which was cDNA or gDNA.

In the original analysis: How many nucleated cells were present was estimated from reference gene primer amplification. Sequencing used immunoSEQ multiplex PCR; TCRdb keeps in-frame clones, though not all of them. V and J calls and clone size come straight from that table; D and trimming were deduced from the DNA. This table holds some 150,000 clones, around 87% found once. Germline-derived CDR1 and CDR2 are KGHDR and SFDVKD. Trimming removed 4 bases from V and 4 bases from J; junction bases left unmatched: 10. The CDR3 consists of 16 residues. The sample consisted of peripheral blood. This receptor was taken from a woman between 40 and 50 years old with acute or convalescent COVID-19. The rearrangement uses TRBV24-1 and TRBJ1-2, with 8 nucleotides matching TRBD1. DNA of the CDR3: TGTGCCACCAGTGACCCCGGACAGGGAGATGGCTATGGCTACACCTTC. Residues: CATSDPGQGDGYGYTF.